These 5 T cell receptor beta chains share one sample of origin, sequenced in a study of shared clonotypes between healthy human individuals. Clones were read by immunoSEQ multiplex PCR, and TCRdb kept only the in-frame ones, dropping some. Of about 770,000 clones in the sample, 55% to 75% are singletons; the top ten hold over 1.5%. The sample was memory CD4+ T cells sorted from blood. As for subset: CD45RA-negative fraction. Source of these receptors: a woman aged 25 to 39 in good health.

This chain uses TRBV18 with TRBJ2-5; possible D gene TRBD1, 5 bases. Germline lookup yields CDR1 KGHSH and CDR2 LQKENI. Trimming left V 6 bases short and J 3 bases short, with 11 bases between. CDR3 length: 13 residues. CDR3 nucleotide sequence: TGTGCCAGCTCCCCCAGGGTCAAAGAGACCCAGTACTTC. This codes for CASSPRVKETQYF.

This clone has only a few counts. J is TRBJ1-2 and V is TRBV7-8; D possibly corresponds to TRBD1 (5 bases). Trimming shortened V by 6 bases and J by 5 bases, and 13 bases separated the two germline ends. Germline lookup yields CDR1 SGHVS and CDR2 FQNEAQ. The CDR3 runs 13 residues. CDR3 in DNA: TGTGCCAGCAGTCCGACCTGGGGGTATGGCTACACCTTC. Translating gives CASSPTWGYGYTF.

A note on this clone: One base separates it from a far larger clone, so it is likely a read error. The rearrangement joins TRBV6-4 to TRBJ1-2; D perhaps matches TRBD1 (6 bases). Germline CDR1 reads MRHNA; CDR2 reads SNTAGT. The CDR3 spans 15 residues. CDR3 nucleotides: TGTGCCAGCAGTAGGACAGCCTACGGGGACTATGGCCACACCTTC. It specifies CASSRTAYGDYGHTF.

This clone was counted once. V usage is TRBV5-1 and J usage is TRBJ2-5; 7 bases fit TRBD2. Germline CDR1 reads SGHRS; CDR2 reads YFSETQ. This CDR3 is built from 14 residues. V shed 3 bases, J shed 2 bases, and the junction held 4 bases outside the gene matches. The CDR3 DNA reads as TGCGCCAGCAGCTATTCTAGCGGACAAGAGACCCAGTACTTC. It translates to CASSYSSGQETQYF.

V is TRBV6-6 and J is TRBJ2-5, with a tentative D call TRBD2 (6 bases). There are 15 residues in the CDR3. V lost 2 bases and J lost 2, with 12 bases in between. The germline V gene encodes CDR1 MNHNY and CDR2 SVGAGI (reference sequence). CDR3 in amino acids: CASSYAGSGQETQYF. The DNA for the CDR3 is TGTGCCAGCAGTTACGCGGGATCAGGGCAAGAGACCCAGTACTTC.